These 21 T cell receptor beta chains were all obtained from the same sample, sequenced in a study of spatial heterogeneity in lung cancer. Time point denoted: sample taken at primary tumor resection. The input material, whole RNA from tumor, nontumor lung or frozen PBMC, was sequenced unsorted. TCRdb re-called the 5' RACE reads through MiXCR, storing one row per CDR3 protein. The repertoire holds about 92,000 distinct CDR3 sequences, over 9.5% seen once, with under 50% in the top ten. This specimen was PBMCs, taken at surgery. These TCRs come from a male donor with early-stage non-small cell lung cancer.

This sequence joins TRBV27 and TRBJ2-7; tentative D call: TRBD2 (5 bases). The V gene's germline CDR1 is MNHEY and CDR2 SMNVEV (reference sequence). This CDR3 is 12 amino acids long. Trimming cost V 10 bases and J 4 bases, with 14 bases left between them. The CDR3 DNA reads TGTGCCACCCTGGACGGGAAATACGAGCAGTACTTC. It translates to CATLDGKYEQYF.

This clonotype was found a few times. J is TRBJ1-4 and V is TRBV28; D remains ambiguous. The germline V gene encodes CDR1 MDHEN and CDR2 SYDVKM. Deletions cut 7 bases from V and 4 bases from J, with 10 bases between. This CDR3 region has 13 residues. CDR3 nucleotide sequence: TGTGCCAGCACATCTGGGAATAATGAAAAACTGTTTTTT. Protein: CASTSGNNEKLFF.

This clonotype came up many times. The chain joins TRBV6-2 or TRBV6-3 to TRBJ1-1; 7 bases match TRBD1. CDR3 length: 14 amino acids. CDR1 and CDR2 (germline): MNHEY, SVGEGT. V lost 5 bases to trimming and J lost 6 bases; unmatched junction nucleotides: 9. The CDR3 here is CASSANRQGPEAFF. CDR3 nucleotides: TGTGCCAGCAGTGCCAACCGACAGGGCCCTGAAGCTTTCTTT.

This clonotype has ten or more counts. This chain connects TRBV29-1 to TRBJ1-1, with D possibly matching TRBD1 (6 bases). CDR1 and CDR2 from the germline V gene are SQVTM and ANQGSEA. CDR3 length: 14 residues. Between the trimmed V and J ends, which lost 3 bases and 4 bases, there was a span of 15 bases. CDR3 DNA: TGCAGCGTTGACTTACAGGGCGCAGGCACTGAAGCTTTCTTT. This gives the protein CSVDLQGAGTEAFF.

J is TRBJ2-1 and V is TRBV6-2 or TRBV6-3; the D is unclear. Trimming left V 1 base short and J 5 bases short, with 15 bases between. Germline loops: CDR1 MNHEY, CDR2 SVGEGT. The CDR3 totals 16 residues. The CDR3 region is CASSYLAEPPHNEQFF. CDR3 nucleotide sequence: TGTGCCAGCAGTTACTTGGCGGAGCCCCCCCACAATGAGCAGTTCTTC.

Ten or more counts support this clonotype. The V call is TRBV29-1, the J call TRBJ1-1; D is ambiguous. CDR3 length equals 14 residues. Germline loops: CDR1 SQVTM, CDR2 ANQGSEA. V was pared by 5 bases and J by 7 bases, with 20 bases between. The CDR3 here is CSVHVRTAGDEAFF. In DNA form, the CDR3 reads TGCAGCGTTCACGTCCGGACGGCGGGAGATGAAGCTTTCTTT.

In this sample, this clonotype turned up a few times. The chain recombines TRBV5-1 with TRBJ2-7; 8 bases are a match to TRBD2. CDR1 is SGHRS and CDR2 is YFSETQ in the germline V gene. The CDR3 has 15 amino acids. The V and J ends lost 5 bases and 2 bases, in that order; junction bases with no gene match: 9. In nucleotides, the CDR3 is TGCGCCAGCAGGCCAGCGACTAGCGCCACCTACGAGCAGTACTTC. Its protein product is CASRPATSATYEQYF. The full variable domain, with the rest looked up from reference TRBV5-1 and TRBJ2-7, is KAGVTQTPRYLIKTRGQQVTLSCSPISGHRSVSWYQQTPGQGLQFLFEYFSETQRNKGNFPGRFSGRQFSNSRSEMNVSTLELGDSALYLCASRPATSATYEQYFGPGTRLTVT.

The V and J genes are TRBV7-2 and TRBJ2-3; D is perhaps TRBD1 (5 bases). Trimming took off 0 bases at V and 0 bases at J, with 7 bases between the two ends. Germline CDR1 SGHTA, CDR2 FQGNSA. CDR3 length: 15 amino acids. CDR3 DNA: TGTGCCAGCAGCTTAGCGCAGGGTAGCACAGATACGCAGTATTTT. Amino acids: CASSLAQGSTDTQYF.

This clonotype appeared a few times. The chain uses TRBV4-2 and TRBJ2-3, with 11 bases matching TRBD2. Losses at the gene ends were 0 bases for V and 3 bases for J; bases not matched to a gene: 2. The germline V gene encodes CDR1 LGHNA and CDR2 YNFKEQ. CDR3 length equals 16 residues. This CDR3 is CASSQDGTSGTDTQYF. CDR3 coding DNA: TGTGCCAGCAGCCAAGATGGGACTAGCGGAACAGATACGCAGTATTTT.

The V and J genes are TRBV10-3 and TRBJ1-2; D perhaps matches TRBD1 (6 bases). V lost 6 bases and J lost 3, with 11 bases in between. The CDR3 covers 13 residues. In germline, CDR1 is ENHRY, CDR2 SYGVKD. CDR3 in DNA: TGTGCCATCAGGGACAGCCGTTACTATGGCTACACCTTC. This codes for CAIRDSRYYGYTF.

This clonotype was counted between two and nine times. The V gene is TRBV7-2, the J gene TRBJ2-3, with 8 bases fitting TRBD1. There are 16 residues in the CDR3. Germline lookup yields CDR1 SGHTA and CDR2 FQGNSA. V gave up 5 bases and J gave up 4 bases; unmatched junction bases: 11. The CDR3 spells CASSLLRDRSADTQYF. The CDR3 DNA reads as TGTGCCAGCAGCCTACTCCGGGACAGGAGTGCAGATACGCAGTATTTT.

This chain joins TRBV28 and TRBJ1-1; D may be TRBD1 (5 bases). Deletions cut 2 bases from V and 2 bases from J, with 12 bases between. The CDR3 sequence is 15 residues long. Germline V gene lookup returns CDR1 MDHEN and CDR2 SYDVKM. Here the CDR3 reads CASSLMRGRNTEAFF. CDR3 sequence (DNA): TGTGCCAGCAGTTTAATGAGGGGCCGCAACACTGAAGCTTTCTTT.

This chain uses TRBV7-3 with TRBJ2-1, with D possibly TRBD2 on 5 matching bases. Trimming stripped 5 bases from V and 0 bases from J, with 11 bases between. Germline V lookup: CDR1 SGHTA, CDR2 FQGTGA. CDR3 length: 15 amino acids. The CDR3 coding sequence is TGTGCCAGCAGCCCCCAGCGGAGCTCCTACAATGAGCAGTTCTTC. Amino acids: CASSPQRSSYNEQFF.

V and J are TRBV7-8 and TRBJ2-5; D remains unclear. V lost 1 base and J lost 9, with 9 bases in between. This CDR3 contains 12 residues. Germline V lookup: CDR1 SGHVS, CDR2 FQNEAQ. Written as DNA, the CDR3 is TGTGCCAGCAGCTTAGACTTTCAGGCCCAGTACTTC. This translates into CASSLDFQAQYF.

This clonotype was counted a few times. The chain couples TRBV4-3 to TRBJ2-7; possibly TRBD2 for D (6 bases). CDR1 is LGHNA and CDR2 is YSLEER in the germline V gene. Deletions cut 0 bases from V and 4 bases from J, with 7 bases between. This CDR3 is 13 amino acids long. CDR3 protein: CASSQEGGYEQYF. The CDR3 nucleotides are TGCGCCAGCAGCCAAGAGGGGGGATACGAGCAGTACTTC.

This clonotype was counted only a few times. The V call is TRBV7-2, the J call TRBJ2-4, with D uncertain. The V end lost 3 bases, the J end lost 15 bases, and 9 bases lay between the germline ends. This CDR3 comprises 10 residues. The V gene's germline CDR1 is SGHTA and CDR2 FQGNSA. The CDR3 coding sequence is TGTGCCAGCAGCTTCCACAGTCTGTACTTC. This gives the protein CASSFHSLYF.

This chain joins TRBV28 and TRBJ2-7; D might be TRBD1 (5 bases). Germline-derived CDR1 and CDR2 are MDHEN and SYDVKM. With 7 bases removed from V and 5 bases from J, the gap between germline ends came to 15 bases. The CDR3 is made up of 13 amino acids. The CDR3 protein is CASTAARANEQYF. CDR3 nucleotides: TGTGCCAGCACTGCGGCCAGGGCCAACGAGCAGTACTTC.

This clonotype was recorded at least ten times. V gene TRBV7-2 combines with J gene TRBJ2-2; D not certain. Germline CDR1 SGHTA, CDR2 FQGNSA. This CDR3 has 13 amino acids. With 5 bases removed from V and 6 bases from J, the gap between germline ends came to 10 bases. CDR3 sequence reads: CASSLDPPGELFF. DNA of the CDR3: TGTGCCAGCAGCCTCGACCCTCCCGGGGAGCTGTTTTTT. Using reference TRBV7-2 and TRBJ2-2 for the parts outside the CDR3, the full variable domain is GAGVSQSPSNKVTEKGKDVELRCDPISGHTALYWYRQSLGQGLEFLIYFQGNSAPDKSGLPSDRFSAERTGGSVSTLTIQRTQQEDSAVYLCASSLDPPGELFFGEGSRLTVL.

This clonotype was seen many times. The CDR3 loop is CASRRPAGETQYF. Here the CDR3 DNA reads TGTGCCAGCAGGAGACCAGCGGGCGAGACCCAGTACTTC. The chain recombines TRBV6-2 or TRBV6-3 with TRBJ2-5, with D tentatively TRBD2 (6 bases). CDR1 is MNHEY and CDR2 is SVGEGT in the germline V gene. The CDR3 spans 13 residues. V gave up 6 bases and J gave up 5 bases, with 13 bases separating them.

This clonotype was detected a few times. The rearrangement links TRBV3-1 to TRBJ2-7; 9 bases match TRBD1. The CDR3 sequence is 15 residues long. The germline V gene encodes CDR1 LGHDT and CDR2 YNNKEL (reference sequence). V trimming: 4 bases; J trimming: 7 bases; junction bases outside the gene matches: 11. The CDR3 sequence: CASSLPGQGSGEQYF. Here the CDR3 DNA reads TGTGCCAGCAGCCTACCGGGACAGGGTTCCGGGGAGCAGTACTTC.

This clonotype was seen ten or more times. The rearrangement joins TRBV28 to TRBJ2-7; possible D gene TRBD2, 6 bases. The germline gives CDR1 MDHEN, CDR2 SYDVKM. The CDR3 loop spans 13 amino acids. Trimming shortened V by 8 bases and J by 0 bases, and 11 bases separated the two germline ends. This chain's CDR3 is CASSRGFSYEQYF. DNA of the CDR3: TGTGCCAGCTCTCGGGGGTTCTCCTACGAGCAGTACTTC.